Below, 22 T cell receptor beta chains from the same sample are listed, as sequenced in a study of PD-1 blockade in classical Hodgkin lymphoma. Clones were read by immunoSEQ multiplex PCR, and TCRdb kept only the in-frame ones, dropping some. Of 110,000 or so clones detected, roughly nine tenths appear once; the ten largest clones hold 19%. The time point: cycle 4 day 1 (C4D1), after six to seven weeks of nivolumab. In every patient, relapse followed autologous stem cell transplantation, while exposure to brentuximab vedotin differed. The input for sequencing was peripheral blood mononuclear cells (PBMCs), taken before the fourth cycle of nivolumab. The receptors come from a human donor with classical Hodgkin lymphoma.

The genes are TRBV7-6 and TRBJ2-5, with D possibly TRBD2 on 5 matching bases. Trimming removed 6 bases at V and 5 bases at J, with 13 bases between. The length of the CDR3 is 13 residues. Germline V lookup: CDR1 SGHVS, CDR2 FNYEAQ. The CDR3 sequence is CASRLAGGETQYF. For the CDR3, the DNA is TGTGCCAGCAGATTGGCGGGTGGGGAGACCCAGTACTTC. The full variable domain, with the rest looked up from reference TRBV7-6 and TRBJ2-5, is GAGVSQSPRYKVTKRGQDVALRCDPISGHVSLYWYRQALGQGPEFLTYFNYEAQQDKSGLPNDRFSAERPEGSISTLTIQRTEQRDSAMYRCASRLAGGETQYFGPGTRLLVL.

This clone has only one observation. V usage is TRBV10-3 and J usage is TRBJ2-5; TRBD2 might be the D (7 bases). V gave up 4 bases and J gave up 1 base, with 13 bases separating them. Germline CDR1 and CDR2: ENHRY and SYGVKD. This CDR3 is 15 amino acids long. The CDR3: CAISAGGGGQETQYF. The CDR3 bases are TGTGCCATCAGTGCTGGGGGAGGGGGCCAAGAGACCCAGTACTTC.

This clone occurred a few times. This chain joins TRBV5-1 and TRBJ1-2; 8 bases are a match to TRBD1. V lost 4 bases and J lost 4; bases outside the gene matches: 24. CDR1 SGHRS and CDR2 YFSETQ come from the germline V gene. CDR3 length equals 20 residues. The CDR3 coding sequence is TGCGCCAGCAGCCGTACGGACAGGGAAGGATCCCGTTTGTTAGGCTATGGCTACACCTTC. This codes for CASSRTDREGSRLLGYGYTF.

The chain is built from TRBV7-2 and TRBJ2-7; 9 bases map to TRBD1. V was clipped by 5 bases and J by 7 bases; unmatched bases: 12. The CDR3 is made up of 15 amino acids. CDR1 and CDR2 (germline): SGHTA, FQGNSA. DNA of the CDR3: TGTGCCAGCAGCCCCGGACAGGGGTCTTCTCCTGAGCAGTACTTC. This gives the protein CASSPGQGSSPEQYF.

The rearrangement joins TRBV30 to TRBJ2-1, with D tentatively TRBD2 (5 bases). Trimming removed 0 bases from V and 10 bases from J, with 16 bases in between. The CDR3 contains 14 residues. The germline gives CDR1 GTSNPN, CDR2 SVGIG (reference sequence). The CDR3 sequence is CAWSVRREGTEQFF. The CDR3 region has the DNA TGTGCCTGGAGTGTACGCCGGGAAGGCACAGAGCAGTTCTTC.

CDR3 DNA sequence: TGTGCCTGGAGTATGGGAAATGAAAAACTGTTTTTT. Translating it yields CAWSMGNEKLFF. The genes are TRBV30 and TRBJ1-4; D gene unclear. Germline CDR1 GTSNPN, CDR2 SVGIG (reference sequence). The germline V and J ends were trimmed by 2 bases and 5 bases, with 6 bases remaining between them. This CDR3 is 12 amino acids long. Filled out from reference TRBV30 and TRBJ1-4, the complete variable domain reads SQTIHQWPATLVQPVGSPLSLECTVEGTSNPNLYWYRQAAGRGLQLLFYSVGIGQISSEVPQNLSASRPQDRQFILSSKKLLLSDSGFYLCAWSMGNEKLFFGSGTQLSVL.

The chain carries TRBV14 and TRBJ1-2, with D uncertain. CDR1 and CDR2 (germline): SGHDN, FVKESK. The CDR3 extends over 14 amino acids. Trimming cost V 6 bases and J 3 bases, with 14 bases left between them. The chain's CDR3 is CASSSSRRDYGYTF. CDR3 sequence (DNA): TGTGCCAGCAGTTCCAGCCGAAGGGACTATGGCTACACCTTC. Using reference TRBV14 and TRBJ1-2 for the parts outside the CDR3, the full variable domain is EAGVTQFPSHSVIEKGQTVTLRCDPISGHDNLYWYRRVMGKEIKFLLHFVKESKQDESGMPNNRFLAERTGGTYSTLKVQPAELEDSGVYFCASSSSRRDYGYTFGSGTRLTVV.

This chain uses TRBV19 with TRBJ1-5; D not certain. CDR1 LNHDA and CDR2 SQIVND come from the germline V gene (reference sequence). Trimming took 0 bases from V and 4 from J, leaving 7 bases between them. This CDR3 is 14 amino acids long. The CDR3 sequence: CASSIELGNQPQHF. The CDR3 region has the DNA TGTGCCAGTAGTATAGAGCTCGGGAATCAGCCCCAGCATTTT.

The chain carries TRBV30 and TRBJ1-3, with D possibly being TRBD1 (6 bases). CDR3 length: 17 residues. V was trimmed by 0 bases and J by 1 base, leaving 16 bases between them. Germline V CDR1 and CDR2: GTSNPN, SVGIG (reference sequence). This CDR3 is CAWSVRRGHLSGNTIYF. As DNA, the CDR3 is TGTGCCTGGAGTGTACGGCGGGGGCATCTGTCTGGAAACACCATATATTTT.

The gene calls are TRBV19 and TRBJ1-1; TRBD1 might be the D (6 bases). The CDR3 contains 15 residues. V dropped 4 bases and J dropped 4 bases, with 16 bases sitting between them. Germline values: CDR1 LNHDA, CDR2 SQIVND (reference sequence). CDR3 nucleotide sequence: TGTGCCAGTAGTAGGCCACAGGGTATGGTCACTGAAGCTTTCTTT. Translating it yields CASSRPQGMVTEAFF.

The chain joins TRBV29-1 to TRBJ2-1, with D tentatively TRBD2 (5 bases). V was pared by 3 bases and J by 10 bases, with 16 bases between. In germline, CDR1 is SQVTM, CDR2 ANQGSEA. This CDR3 comprises 13 residues. CDR3 in amino acids: CSVDESIPGEQFF. The CDR3 region has the DNA TGCAGCGTTGATGAGAGTATTCCGGGGGAGCAGTTCTTC.

For the CDR3, the DNA is TGTGCCAGCAGTGAATATGACAGCCTGATGAACACTGAAGCTTTCTTT. This codes for CASSEYDSLMNTEAFF. This chain links TRBV25-1 with TRBJ1-1; maybe TRBD1 (5 bases). The CDR3 is 16 residues long. CDR1 is MGHDK and CDR2 is SYGVNS in the germline V gene. Trimming removed 0 bases from V and 0 bases from J, with 11 bases in between.

The genes are TRBV7-6 and TRBJ2-3; the D is unclear. Looked up from germline, CDR1 is SGHVS and CDR2 is FNYEAQ. Trimming took 1 base from V and 3 from J, leaving 5 bases between them. The CDR3 length is 13 residues. This chain's CDR3 is CASSLGRTDTQYF. For the CDR3, the DNA is TGTGCCAGCAGCTTAGGGCGGACAGATACGCAGTATTTT.

Only one count was recorded for this clone. The CDR3 reads CASRRGFAETQYF. CDR3 in DNA: TGTGCCAGCAGACGGGGATTCGCGGAGACCCAGTACTTC. The V call is TRBV25-1, the J call TRBJ2-5; D may be TRBD2 (5 bases). CDR1 is MGHDK, CDR2 SYGVNS, per germline. The ends were cut back, 6 bases at V and 5 bases at J, with 13 bases in the middle. The CDR3 runs to 13 residues.

This chain links TRBV6-1 with TRBJ2-1; the match to TRBD2 covers 12 bases. This CDR3 region has 15 residues. Germline V gene sequence: CDR1 MNHNS, CDR2 SASEGT. V shed 11 bases and J 7 bases; nucleotides not matched to a gene: 12. CDR3 sequence: CAAKTSGSVGNEQFF. CDR3 sequence (DNA): TGTGCCGCAAAGACTAGCGGGAGTGTGGGGAATGAGCAGTTCTTC.

The genes are TRBV5-8 and TRBJ2-1, with TRBD2 matching over 8 bases. This CDR3 region has 19 residues. CDR1 and CDR2 (germline): SGHTS, YDEGEE. Unmatched junction bases numbered 25, after V lost 10 bases and J lost 4 bases. This CDR3 is CAVGRRDGGRLALYNEQFF. CDR3 DNA: TGTGCCGTTGGTAGGAGGGACGGCGGAAGACTAGCGCTTTACAATGAGCAGTTCTTC.

The chain recombines TRBV21-1 with TRBJ1-1. TRBV21-1 represents a pseudogene. The CDR3 length is 16 residues. The CDR3 protein is CASSIRGDSGNTEAFF. CDR3 DNA: TGTGCCAGCAGCATCCGAGGGGACTCGGGTAACACTGAAGCTTTCTTT.

The chain has TRBV19 and TRBJ2-5; no definite D call. The CDR3 extends over 13 amino acids. The germline V and J ends were trimmed by 6 bases and 2 bases, with 10 bases remaining between them. In germline, CDR1 is LNHDA, CDR2 SQIVND (reference sequence). The CDR3 here is CASRDDGQETQYF. The CDR3 DNA follows: TGTGCCAGTAGGGATGACGGTCAAGAGACCCAGTACTTC.

There are a few counts of this clone. J is TRBJ1-1 and V is TRBV28; no firm D call. Per germline, CDR1 MDHEN and CDR2 SYDVKM. V was clipped by 1 base and J by 3 bases, with 3 bases between them. There are 12 residues in the CDR3. This CDR3 reads CASSLLHTEAFF. The CDR3 DNA reads TGTGCCAGCAGTTTATTGCACACTGAAGCTTTCTTT.

J is TRBJ1-2 and V is TRBV5-6; D remains unclear. The germline V gene encodes CDR1 SGHDT and CDR2 YYEEEE. This CDR3 spans 15 amino acids. V dropped 2 bases and J dropped 8 bases, with 19 bases sitting between them. The CDR3 nucleotides read TGTGCCAGCAGCTTTCAACGGACCGGGATGGGCGGCTACACCTTC. Amino acid sequence: CASSFQRTGMGGYTF.

The table lists this clone with a few counts. Within the sample, other DNA sequences also encode this same CDR3. The chain links TRBV6-5 to TRBJ2-6; no firm D call. The ends were cut back, 6 bases at V and 0 bases at J, with 3 bases in the middle. There are 13 residues in the CDR3. Germline V gives CDR1 MNHEY, CDR2 SVGAGI. The CDR3 bases are TGTGCCAGCAGCCTCTCTGGGGCCAACGTCCTGACTTTC. It is translated as CASSLSGANVLTF.

V and J are TRBV4-1 and TRBJ2-7, with 7 bases lining up with TRBD2. The CDR3 extends over 17 amino acids. Germline lookup yields CDR1 MGHRA and CDR2 YSYEKL. With 0 bases clipped from V and 1 base from J, the junction kept 9 bases outside the gene matches. The CDR3 coding sequence is TGCGCCAGCAGCCAAGATCCCCGCGGGAGTAGATCCTACGAGCAGTACTTC. As protein: CASSQDPRGSRSYEQYF.